These T cell receptor beta chains were read from a single sample in a study of early T cells in non-severe SARS-CoV-2 infection. TCRdb re-analysed the 5' RACE reads in MiXCR, keeping a single row per CDR3 protein. Among tens of thousands of distinct CDR3 sequences listed, 9.5% to 13% were seen once. The sequencing sample was made of whole blood. The receptors come from an adult who was a healthcare worker with PCR-confirmed SARS-CoV-2 infection or an uninfected control (not recorded which). Each CDR3 is given with its conserved first and last residue.

j_call	v_call	cdr3_length	cdr3_aa
TRBJ1-5	TRBV5-1	13	CARSRDRGQPQHF
TRBJ1-2	TRBV2	13	CADGTGLIYGYTF
TRBJ2-6	TRBV5-6	15	CASSFSDRRANVLTF
TRBJ1-1	TRBV12-3/TRBV12-4	14	CASSLRVGNTEAFF
TRBJ2-5	TRBV6-5	14	CASRTPARGETQYF
TRBJ2-2	TRBV7-2	16	CASSPGGQGNTGELFF
TRBJ2-3	TRBV29-1	15	CSVEGRTGDADTQYF
TRBJ1-2	TRBV6-5	13	CVSSYGVSYGYTF
TRBJ2-7	TRBV10-3	14	CAIGRQERTYEQYF
TRBJ2-1	TRBV12-3/TRBV12-4	15	CASSRDRGLYNEQFF